These 28 T cell receptor beta chains were sequenced from one sample in a study of tumor-infiltrating lymphocytes in primary liver carcinoma. Co-extraction of both nucleic acids (RNA and DNA) used 20-30 mg of unsorted bulk tissue. The template, approximately 500 ng total RNA, yielded TCR beta cDNA made with a constant-region primer. Sequencing libraries for TCR beta derived from three nested multiplex PCR rounds that used slightly modified ARM-PCR. Both of the initial two PCR rounds ran for around 10 cycles and employed TRBV1-TRBV30 forward primers alongside a C-beta reverse primer. TCRdb called the multiplex PCR reads again in MiXCR, with one record for every CDR3 protein. The data contain fewer than 250,000 distinct CDR3 sequences, just under 85% of them seen just once; the ten biggest clones take up around 18%. Sequencing used tumor tissue from primary liver carcinoma. The receptors derive from a man in his forties with primary liver carcinoma and hepatitis B virus infection.

On this clonotype itself: A read error is likely, as this CDR3 ends without the conserved phenylalanine or tryptophan. The chain links TRBV6-2 or TRBV6-3 to TRBJ2-1; no reliable D call. Germline CDR1 and CDR2: MNHEY and SVGEGT. The length of the CDR3 is 13 residues. The CDR3 nucleotides read TGTGCCAGCTGTTACCAGTCGGGCAATGAGCAGTTCGTC. Its protein product is CASCYQSGNEQFV.

On this clonotype itself: The CDR3 does not close with the conserved phenylalanine or tryptophan, likely indicating a read error. The chain combines TRBV5-1 with TRBJ2-2; the match to TRBD1 covers 9 bases. Germline CDR1 is SGHRS and CDR2 is YFSETQ. After removal of 8 bases from V and 6 bases from J, the junction contained 8 bases not matched to a gene. The CDR3 consists of 14 residues. CDR3 in amino acids: CASTGGSRAGELFY. The CDR3 region has the DNA TGCGCCAGTACAGGGGGCTCAAGGGCCGGGGAGCTGTTTTAT.

Concerning this clonotype: A junction end diverges from the germline sequence, so it may reflect a read error. V and J are TRBV11-2 and TRBJ2-6; D may be TRBD2 (5 bases). This CDR3 contains 17 residues. Germline V gives CDR1 SGHAT, CDR2 FQNNGV. CDR3 nucleotide sequence: TGTACCAGCAGAGCAAGGAGAGGGTGGACTGGGGCCAACGTCCTGACTTTC. It is translated as CTSRARRGWTGANVLTF.

About this clonotype itself: A much larger clone lies a single base off, so this may be a read error. V and J are TRBV7-8 and TRBJ2-7; 12 bases are a match to TRBD1. The CDR3 runs to 15 residues. Germline V gene sequence: CDR1 SGHVS, CDR2 FQNEAQ. V lost 5 bases to trimming and J lost 6 bases; unmatched junction nucleotides: 8. CDR3 amino acids: CASSINRDRGREQYF. In DNA, the CDR3 is TGTGCCAGCAGCATAAACCGGGACAGGGGGCGCGAGCAGTACTTC. The full variable domain, its missing parts supplied by reference TRBV7-8 and TRBJ2-7, is GAGVSQSPRYKVAKRGQDVALRCDPISGHVSLFWYQQALGQGPEFLTYFQNEAQLDKSGLPSDRFFAERPEGSVSTLKIQRTQQEDSAVYLCASSINRDRGREQYFGPGTRLTVT.

This clonotype came up once. The junction departs from germline at one end; a sequencing error may be responsible. The V call is TRBV4-2, the J call TRBJ2-1, with 11 bases identical to TRBD2. CDR1 and CDR2 from the germline V gene are LGHNA and YNFKEQ. CDR3 length equals 13 residues. CDR3 residues: CASSQLGLAVQFF. Here the CDR3 DNA reads TGTGCTAGCAGCCAACTGGGACTAGCGGTGCAGTTCTTC.

In the case of this clonotype: One junction end disagrees with the germline gene, perhaps due to a read error. This rearrangement joins TRBV4-3 to TRBJ2-1, with D unresolved. This CDR3 contains 16 residues. From germline, CDR1 is LGHNA and CDR2 YSLEER. CDR3 in amino acids: CATSQDRSWMHNEQFF. In nucleotides, the CDR3 is TGCGCCACCAGCCAAGATCGGAGCTGGATGCACAATGAGCAGTTCTTC.

A note on this clonotype: The junction differs from germline at one of its ends, possibly a read error. The V gene is TRBV4-3, the J gene TRBJ1-6; 10 bases fit TRBD1. The length of the CDR3 is 16 residues. Germline lookup yields CDR1 LGHNA and CDR2 YSLEER. The CDR3 here is CASSSWDRGRHSPLLF. Here the CDR3 DNA reads TGCGCCAGCAGCTCCTGGGACAGGGGAAGGCATTCACCCCTCCTTTTT.

This clonotype has a count of ten or more. The gene calls are TRBV29-1 and TRBJ2-3; D remains ambiguous. CDR1 and CDR2 (germline): SQVTM, ANQGSEA. The V gene lost 8 bases and the J gene lost 0 bases, with 12 bases spanning the gap. CDR3 length: 13 amino acids. The CDR3 loop reads CSFRATSTDTQYF. CDR3 coding DNA: TGCAGCTTCCGGGCAACTAGCACAGATACGCAGTATTTT.

This clonotype has just one count. An end of the junction does not agree with germline; a read error may underlie this. The CDR3 here is CDSSLLGGWGKLFF. CDR3 in DNA: TGTGACAGCAGCCTCCTCGGGGGTTGGGGAAAACTGTTTTTT. The chain joins TRBV7-9 to TRBJ1-4, with D maybe TRBD1 (5 bases). CDR3 size: 14 residues. Germline loops: CDR1 SEHNR, CDR2 FQNEAQ (reference sequence).

In its sample, this clonotype was seen a few times. An end of the junction differs from the germline gene, which may be a read error. The gene calls are TRBV11-3 and TRBJ2-7; D ambiguous. Per germline, CDR1 SGHNT and CDR2 YENEEA. The CDR3 runs to 14 residues. The CDR3 region is CASSLGASTYKQYF. The CDR3 DNA follows: TGTGCCAGCAGCTTAGGAGCTAGTACCTACAAGCAGTACTTC.

This chain uses TRBV29-1 with TRBJ1-2; 7 bases are a match to TRBD1. The germline V gene has CDR1 SQVTM and CDR2 ANQGSEA. V shed 8 bases and J 10 bases; nucleotides not matched to a gene: 13. The CDR3 length is 12 residues. The CDR3 reads CSIMTGREDYTF. The CDR3, as DNA: TGCAGCATCATGACAGGGAGGGAGGACTACACCTTC. Drawing the rest from reference TRBV29-1 and TRBJ1-2, the complete variable domain is SAVISQKPSRDICQRGTSLTIQCQVDSQVTMMFWYRQQPGQSLTLIATANQGSEATYESGFVIDKFPISRPNLTFSTLTVSNMSPEDSSIYLCSIMTGREDYTFGSGTRLTVV.

Comments on this clonotype: Germline is not matched at one junction end, which may reflect a read error. This chain links TRBV6-5 with TRBJ2-1; TRBD1 might be the D (6 bases). This CDR3 is 16 amino acids long. Germline V gives CDR1 MNHEY, CDR2 SVGAGI. As DNA, the CDR3 is TGTGCCAGCAGTTACTCCTGGGACAAGTCCTATAATGAGCAGTTCTTC. This translates into CASSYSWDKSYNEQFF.

Points on this clonotype: The junction does not match germline at one end; this may be a read error. CDR3 DNA: TGCAACGTGACAGCCCCCCTCTCCCACGAGCAGTACTTC. The encoded protein is CNVTAPLSHEQYF. The chain uses TRBV29-1 and TRBJ2-7, with a weak D call TRBD1 (5 bases). CDR3 length: 13 amino acids. Germline loops: CDR1 SQVTM, CDR2 ANQGSEA.

Only a few counts were recorded for this clonotype. One end of the junction fails to match germline, which may point to a read error. The chain carries TRBV6-2 or TRBV6-3 and TRBJ2-5, with D perhaps given as TRBD1 or TRBD2 (5 bases each). Germline values: CDR1 MNHEY, CDR2 SVGEGT. This CDR3 has 15 residues. The CDR3 protein is CVSSSEQGRQETQYF. CDR3 DNA: TGTGTCAGCAGTTCGGAGCAGGGACGGCAAGAGACCCAGTACTTC.

On this clonotype itself: Its ends do not fully match the called genes, so a read error is possible. The chain employs TRBV5-5 and TRBJ2-2, with TRBD2 matching over 10 bases. From germline, CDR1 is SGHKS and CDR2 YYEKEE (reference sequence). The CDR3 is 15 residues long. CDR3 sequence: CASTGTSVYTGEPFF. CDR3 nucleotides: TGTGCCAGCACTGGGACTAGCGTCTACACCGGGGAGCCGTTTTTT.

In nucleotides, the CDR3 is TGTGCCAGCAGTCAAACCAACAGGGAGCGAGGCAATCAGCCCCAGCATTTT. Translating gives CASSQTNRERGNQPQHF. The chain couples TRBV12-3 or TRBV12-4 to TRBJ1-5, with a tentative D call TRBD1 (6 bases). CDR3 size: 17 residues. The ends were cut back, 5 bases at V and 2 bases at J, with 19 bases in the middle.

This clonotype was detected once. The CDR3 does not end in the conserved phenylalanine or tryptophan, so this is likely a read error. The chain links TRBV29-1 to TRBJ2-7; 8 positions match TRBD1. The CDR3 has 13 amino acids. Germline V lookup: CDR1 SQVTM, CDR2 ANQGSEA. Here the CDR3 DNA reads TGCAGCGGGGCACAGGGGGACCCCTACGTGCAGTACATC. This codes for CSGAQGDPYVQYI.

In regard to this clonotype: A junction end diverges from the germline sequence, so it may reflect a read error. V usage is TRBV4-2 and J usage is TRBJ1-2, with 9 bases identical to TRBD1. The CDR3 contains 15 residues. Germline lookup yields CDR1 LGHNA and CDR2 YNFKEQ. The CDR3 nucleotides read TGTGCCATCAGCCAATCAGGGACAGGGCCCTATGGCTTCACCTTC. Its translation is CAISQSGTGPYGFTF.

Only one count was recorded for this clonotype. Relative to the germline gene, one junction end is altered; a read error may explain this. This chain connects TRBV29-1 to TRBJ1-2; 7 bases align to TRBD1. The CDR3 length is 14 residues. Germline CDR1 reads SQVTM; CDR2 reads ANQGSEA. The CDR3 loop reads CSLEGDSGNYGYTF. The CDR3 DNA follows: TGCAGCCTTGAAGGGGACAGCGGGAACTATGGCTACACCTTC.

This clonotype occurred many times. The V gene is TRBV28, the J gene TRBJ2-3, with D uncertain. Germline-derived CDR1 and CDR2 are MDHEN and SYDVKM. The germline V and J ends were trimmed by 2 bases and 5 bases, with 11 bases remaining between them. The CDR3 has 14 amino acids. The CDR3, as DNA: TGTGCCAGCAGTTTACAACCAGCCGGAGATACGCAGTATTTT. It codes for CASSLQPAGDTQYF.

On this clonotype: At one boundary the junction diverges from the germline segment, which might be a read error. The chain recombines TRBV11-2 with TRBJ2-3, with TRBD2 identical over 9 bases. The CDR3 length is 15 residues. Germline V gives CDR1 SGHAT, CDR2 FQNNGV. The CDR3 sequence is CANSVSGRFTDTQYF. The CDR3, as DNA: TGTGCCAACAGCGTTAGCGGGAGATTTACGGATACGCAGTATTTT.

This clonotype has just a few counts. J is TRBJ2-3 and V is TRBV11-2; the match to TRBD2 covers 9 bases. This CDR3 has 15 residues. In germline, CDR1 is SGHAT, CDR2 FQNNGV. V trimming: 6 bases; J trimming: 6 bases; junction bases outside the gene matches: 10. Here the CDR3 reads CASSDSGRYTDTQYF. CDR3 DNA sequence: TGTGCCAGCAGTGATAGCGGGAGATATACGGATACGCAGTATTTT.

Regarding this clonotype: One end of the junction is discordant with germline, which a read error may explain. The rearrangement joins TRBV6-2 or TRBV6-3 to TRBJ1-1, with D unclear. The germline V gene has CDR1 MNHEY and CDR2 SVGEGT. This CDR3 spans 14 amino acids. CDR3 loop: CANSYPWVTPTAFF. For the CDR3, the DNA is TGTGCCAACAGTTACCCTTGGGTGACCCCGACGGCTTTCTTT.

Notes on this clonotype: At one boundary the junction diverges from the germline segment, which might be a read error. The V call is TRBV5-4, the J call TRBJ2-5; TRBD2 agrees at 7 bases. The CDR3 contains 14 residues. Germline lookup yields CDR1 SGHNT and CDR2 YYREEE (reference sequence). The CDR3 protein is CASSPAQAGETRYF. Here the CDR3 DNA reads TGTGCCAGTAGCCCAGCACAGGCGGGGGAGACCCGGTACTTC.

Turning to this clonotype: One end of the junction varies from germline; a read error may be responsible. J is TRBJ2-7 and V is TRBV6-5, with 7 bases identical to TRBD1. CDR1 is MNHEY, CDR2 SVGAGI, per germline. The CDR3 sequence is 15 residues long. The CDR3 DNA is TGTGTCAGCAGTCCCCAGGGGGATAGCTCCTACGAGCAATACTTC. The encoded protein is CVSSPQGDSSYEQYF.

This clonotype was recorded only once. At one end, the junction sequence differs from germline, possibly due to a read error. The chain joins TRBV11-2 to TRBJ2-3; 7 bases map to TRBD2. This CDR3 comprises 15 residues. Germline V gene sequence: CDR1 SGHAT, CDR2 FQNNGV. The CDR3 DNA reads as TGTGTCAGCGGCGATGGCGGGAGATTTACAGATACGCAGTATTTT. It is translated as CVSGDGGRFTDTQYF.

This clonotype has a handful of counts. A much larger clonotype is one base distant, so this may be a read error. The chain carries TRBV6-2 or TRBV6-3 and TRBJ1-2, with 7 bases lining up with TRBD1. The V and J ends lost 8 bases and 8 bases, in that order; junction bases with no gene match: 8. CDR3 length: 12 residues. Per germline, CDR1 MNHEY and CDR2 SVGEGT. The CDR3 bases are TGTGCCAGCGGCCAGGGGGTCGGCGGCTACACCTTC. It yields the protein CASGQGVGGYTF.

The rearrangement joins TRBV30 to TRBJ2-1, with D tentatively TRBD1 (5 bases). This CDR3 has 14 amino acids. V was shortened by 2 bases and J by 13 bases, with 21 bases between the two germline ends. Germline CDR1 and CDR2: GTSNPN and SVGIG (reference sequence). In DNA form, the CDR3 reads TGTGCCTGGAGTCTATCCTGGGCATCCAGGGTTCAGTTCTTC. Translated, it gives CAWSLSWASRVQFF. The whole variable domain, filled in from reference TRBV30 and TRBJ2-1, reads SQTIHQWPATLVQPVGSPLSLECTVEGTSNPNLYWYRQAAGRGLQLLFYSVGIGQISSEVPQNLSASRPQDRQFILSSKKLLLSDSGFYLCAWSLSWASRVQFFGPGTRLTVL.